These T cell receptor beta chains were read from a single sample in a study of neurological immune-mediated disorders. TCRdb independently ran MiXCR on the 5' RACE reads; one entry per CDR3 protein. The sample includes 90,000 to 100,000 distinct CDR3 sequences, 3.5% seen only once; the top ten take 5.5% to 6.5%. Material for sequencing was PBMCs. All receptors come from a woman aged 18 to 35 with multiple sclerosis. The conserved cysteine and the conserved F or W are not part of the CDR3 here. The order of the fields is clone size, V gene, CDR3 protein. Expanded clones get a size class; other rows say once, few or many, or leave the size out.

few TRBV30 AWSRGGGEQY
many TRBV20-1 SARGGDRGNTEAF
few TRBV18 ASSQQGTESYEQY
many TRBV5-1 ASSPTGTGELF
many TRBV20-1 SARGGLTDTQY
many TRBV7-2 ASSLMGHSTDTQY
many TRBV6-5 ASRGSGPDTQY
many TRBV6-1 ASRGDGNTIY
many TRBV6-1 ASIPRGLGTEAF
many TRBV5-1 ASSLDPEGTDTQY
many TRBV4-2 ASRETGGYGYT
many TRBV28 ASSLAGGNSPLH
- TRBV27 ASSLRAGKAF
many TRBV6-4 ASSRDRDYTGELF
many TRBV20-1 SAAHLPGQGDNDSPLH
- TRBV14 ASSHRATYEQY
many TRBV6-5 ASSLPPGQGAMNTEAF
many TRBV5-1 ASSHSGETQY
many TRBV9 ASSPEGGGLSTDTQY
many TRBV5-1 ASSSGPSSYEQY
many TRBV20-1 SATALRGEDTQY
many TRBV5-6 ASRPRGQGANNYGYT
many TRBV2 ASSGATYGYT
many TRBV6-4 ASRDTENTEAF
many TRBV20-1 SASESGYGYT
many TRBV2 ASVRTVLGEAF
many TRBV28 ASSFPGQGNTGELF
- TRBV19 ASSTGPNYEQY
many TRBV28 ASSLWSGTSRNEQF
many TRBV20-1 SARGASGPYNEQF
many TRBV20-1 RPLSRETEAF
many TRBV12-3/TRBV12-4 ASSVDSGRVFSYNEQF
many TRBV7-9 ASSLGPPGTPYNEQF
many TRBV21-1 ASFIPRDGRWRYYGYT
few TRBV20-1 SATRGQGNSHLH
few TRBV20-1 SARTRDRGHTEAF
- TRBV2 ASSLDGANYGYT
many TRBV10-3 AIKGQGDSEAF
many TRBV12-3/TRBV12-4 ASRRLQGDQETQY
many TRBV12-3/TRBV12-4 ASSPTRPESYEQY
many TRBV5-1 ASSLVVASGSSTDTQY
many TRBV20-1 SAATSDPYEQY
many TRBV4-1 ASSPDLSYQGYT
many TRBV29-1 SVSVLDEQY
many TRBV5-1 ASRTGGVSYEQY
many TRBV3-1 ASTPTGTGAMNTEAF
many TRBV11-2 ASSLARGIGYEQY
many TRBV7-9 ASSLMGTGLSDTQY